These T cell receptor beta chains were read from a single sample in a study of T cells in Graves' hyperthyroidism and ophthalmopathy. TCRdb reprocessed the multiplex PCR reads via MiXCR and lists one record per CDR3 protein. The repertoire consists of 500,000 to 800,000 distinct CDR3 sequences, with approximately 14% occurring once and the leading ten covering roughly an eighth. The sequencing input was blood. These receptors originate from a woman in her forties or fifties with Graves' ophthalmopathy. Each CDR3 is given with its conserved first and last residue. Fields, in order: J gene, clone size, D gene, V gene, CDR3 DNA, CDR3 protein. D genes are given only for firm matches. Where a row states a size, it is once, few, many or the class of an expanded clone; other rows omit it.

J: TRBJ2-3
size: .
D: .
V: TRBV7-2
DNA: TGTGCCAGCAGCTTAGCGGGGCCTAGCACAGATACGCAGTATTTT
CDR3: CASSLAGPSTDTQYF

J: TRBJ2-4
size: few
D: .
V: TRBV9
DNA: TGTGCCAGCAGCGAAGGGGACTTAGCCAAAAACATTCAGTACTTC
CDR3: CASSEGDLAKNIQYF

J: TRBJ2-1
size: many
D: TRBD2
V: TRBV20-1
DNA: TGCAGTGCTAGAGATAGCGGGAGGGCCGGCAATGAGCAGTTCTTC
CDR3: CSARDSGRAGNEQFF

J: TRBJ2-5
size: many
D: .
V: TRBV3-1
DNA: TGTGCCAGCAGCCAAGTACGGCAAGAGACCCAGTACTTC
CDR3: CASSQVRQETQYF

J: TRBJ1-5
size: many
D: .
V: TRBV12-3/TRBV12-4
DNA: TGTGCCAGCAGTTTTTCCACCGGATCAGATCAGCCCCAGCATTTT
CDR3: CASSFSTGSDQPQHF

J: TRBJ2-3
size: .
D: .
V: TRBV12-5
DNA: TGTGCTAGTGGTCCCTGGGCTGCATCAGGGGATAGCACAGATACGCAGTATTTT
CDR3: CASGPWAASGDSTDTQYF

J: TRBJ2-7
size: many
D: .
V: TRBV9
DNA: TGTGCCAGCAGCGTAGGCCCCAACAACTACGAGCAGTACTTC
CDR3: CASSVGPNNYEQYF

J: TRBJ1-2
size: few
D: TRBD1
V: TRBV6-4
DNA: TGTGCCAGCAGTGAGACAGGGGTCTATGGCTACACCTTC
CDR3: CASSETGVYGYTF

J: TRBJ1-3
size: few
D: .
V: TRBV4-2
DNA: TGTGCCAGCAGCCAAGGAATGGGGCCTGGAAACACCATATATTTT
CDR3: CASSQGMGPGNTIYF

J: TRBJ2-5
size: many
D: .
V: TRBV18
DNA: TGTGCCAGCTCACCGGGCGGGATCAGGTCAGAGACCCAGTACTTC
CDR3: CASSPGGIRSETQYF

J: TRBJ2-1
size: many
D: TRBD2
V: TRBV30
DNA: TGTGCCTGGAGCGGAAGGGGAATGTTTGGGACTAGCGGGAGGGCCAATGAGCAGTTCTTC
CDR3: CAWSGRGMFGTSGRANEQFF

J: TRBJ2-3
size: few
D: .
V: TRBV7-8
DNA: TGTGCCAGCAGCTTAGCGTCTAGCTGGGGGACAGATACGCAGTATTTT
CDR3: CASSLASSWGTDTQYF

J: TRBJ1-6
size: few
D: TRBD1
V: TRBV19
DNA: TGTGGTAGTTACAGGGGGCGTCCGGATTCACCCCTCCACTTT
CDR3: CGSYRGRPDSPLHF

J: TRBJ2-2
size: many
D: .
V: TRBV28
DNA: TGTGCCAGCACCATCCCCCCCGGGGAGCTGTTTTTT
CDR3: CASTIPPGELFF

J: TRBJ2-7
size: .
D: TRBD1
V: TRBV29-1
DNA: TGCAGCGTTGAAATCGGCCGGGACAGGGGGGGTTCCTCCTACGAGCAGTACTTC
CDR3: CSVEIGRDRGGSSYEQYF

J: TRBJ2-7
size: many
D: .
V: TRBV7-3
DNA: TGTGCCAGCAGCTTAAATCCGAGGAGCGAGCAGTACTTC
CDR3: CASSLNPRSEQYF

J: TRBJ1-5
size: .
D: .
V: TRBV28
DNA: TGTGCCAGCAGTTCGGTGGGGGCTGGGAGCAATCAGCCCCAGCATTTT
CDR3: CASSSVGAGSNQPQHF

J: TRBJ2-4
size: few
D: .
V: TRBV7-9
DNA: TGTGCCAGCAGCTCTTCGGGGGCCCTAGCCAAAAACATTCAGTACTTC
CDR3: CASSSSGALAKNIQYF

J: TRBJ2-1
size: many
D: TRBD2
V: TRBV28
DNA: TGTGCCAGCAGACGCGGGGGTCCCTACAATGAGCAGTTCTTC
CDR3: CASRRGGPYNEQFF

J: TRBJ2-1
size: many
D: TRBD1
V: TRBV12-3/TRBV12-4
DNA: TGTGCCAGCAGTTTAGACCTGACAGGGGGCGGCTCCTACAATGAGCAGTTCTTC
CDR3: CASSLDLTGGGSYNEQFF

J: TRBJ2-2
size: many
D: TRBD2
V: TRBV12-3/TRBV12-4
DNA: TGTGCCAGCACACCCGTCGGGGGGGACACCGGGGAGCTGTTTTTT
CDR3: CASTPVGGDTGELFF

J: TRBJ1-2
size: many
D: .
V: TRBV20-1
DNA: TGCAGTGCTAGAGATCAACGTAAGGGTTCCGGCTATGGCTACACCTTC
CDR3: CSARDQRKGSGYGYTF

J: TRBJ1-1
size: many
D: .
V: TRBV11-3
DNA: TGTGCCAGCAGCCTCCTACGGGGGGCCGGAGCTTTCTTT
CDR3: CASSLLRGAGAFF

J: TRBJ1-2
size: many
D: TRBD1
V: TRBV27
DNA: TGTGCCAGCAGTTCTTGGGCAGGGGGAATTTATGGCTACACCTTC
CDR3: CASSSWAGGIYGYTF

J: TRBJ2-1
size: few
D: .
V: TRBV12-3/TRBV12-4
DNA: TGTGCCAGCAGTTTATCTGGGCAGATCAGAGGGAACAATGAGCAGTTCTTC
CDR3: CASSLSGQIRGNNEQFF

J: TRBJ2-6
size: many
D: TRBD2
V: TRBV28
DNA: TGTGCCAGCAGTTTAAGGACTAGCTCCGGGGCCAACGTCCTGACTTTC
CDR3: CASSLRTSSGANVLTF

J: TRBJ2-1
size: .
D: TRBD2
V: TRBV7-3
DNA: TGTGCCAGCAGTGGGCTAGCGGGAGACGATGAGCAGTTCTTC
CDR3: CASSGLAGDDEQFF

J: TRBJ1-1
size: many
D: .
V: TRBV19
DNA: TGTGCCAGTAGTATCGATACAGACACTGAAGCTTTCTTT
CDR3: CASSIDTDTEAFF

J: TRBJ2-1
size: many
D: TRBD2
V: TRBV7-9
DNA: TGTGCCAGCCTAAGCGGGAGTGGCTACAATGAGCAGTTCTTC
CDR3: CASLSGSGYNEQFF

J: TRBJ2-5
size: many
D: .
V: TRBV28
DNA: TGTGCCAGCAGTTTCAGATTCTGGCCAGAGACCCAGTACTTC
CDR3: CASSFRFWPETQYF

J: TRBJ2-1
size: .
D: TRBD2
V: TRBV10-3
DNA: TGTGCCATCAGTGAGTCGCTGAGGCTAGCGGGAGTTGACAATGAGCAGTTCTTC
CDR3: CAISESLRLAGVDNEQFF

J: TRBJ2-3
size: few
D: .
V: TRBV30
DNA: TGTGCCTGGAGTGTAGAGGGGGTGGATACGCAGTATTTT
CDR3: CAWSVEGVDTQYF